The rows below give T cell receptor beta chains drawn from one sample of a study of blood T cell repertoires in COVID-19. Assay used: immunoSEQ multiplex PCR; TCRdb lists only in-frame clones, some missing. The repertoire consists of about 140,000 clones, with 88% occurring once and the leading ten covering approximately 2.4%. The sample taken for sequencing was peripheral blood. These TCRs come from a human donor with COVID-19, enrolled during active disease. The donor label of this sample is uncertain. CDR3s include the opening cysteine and the closing phenylalanine or tryptophan. Size is omitted from some rows. Given values are once, few, many or a class for expanded clones.

v_call	j_call	clone_size	cdr3_aa
TRBV10-2	TRBJ2-7	-	CASTNVGTSGGARYF
TRBV7-9	TRBJ1-5	-	CASSPGTDNQPQHF
TRBV5-1	TRBJ1-4	-	CASSATGITNEKLFF
TRBV25-1	TRBJ2-5	-	CASSDEETQYF
TRBV24-1	TRBJ1-1	-	CATSDTGQGASRAFF
TRBV19	TRBJ1-2	-	CASSAPGESRTYGYTF
TRBV25-1	TRBJ2-7	-	CASSGAGDYEQYF
TRBV6-5	TRBJ2-3	-	CASELTIGTSDTQYF
TRBV10-3	TRBJ2-2	once	CAISVRLGNTGELFF
TRBV30	TRBJ1-5	-	CAWSPGTADQPQHF
TRBV5-1	TRBJ1-4	few	CASSQQGHNEKLFF
TRBV25-1	TRBJ2-6	-	CASSHRTGGAGANVLTF
TRBV7-8	TRBJ1-1	-	CASSFTSRVNTEAFF
TRBV14	TRBJ2-1	-	CASSQAVFNEQFF
TRBV10-2	TRBJ1-1	-	CASSESTERTEAFF
TRBV28	TRBJ1-1	-	CASSPWGQGGTEAFF
TRBV12-3/TRBV12-4	TRBJ2-3	once	CASSSRAGDTQYF
TRBV15	TRBJ1-2	-	CATSRGTGPNYGYTF
TRBV27	TRBJ2-6	-	CASSSKPGTGLHGANVLTF
TRBV5-1	TRBJ2-1	few	CASSLVGTSRSYNEQFF
TRBV7-3	TRBJ2-5	-	CASSLTGSGGRETQYF
TRBV15	TRBJ1-5	-	CATSGDSPNQPQHF
TRBV6-5	TRBJ1-5	-	CASSFRAGITQPQHF
TRBV7-3	TRBJ2-2	-	CASSPRGDRVTGELFF
TRBV6-5	TRBJ2-1	-	CASSSTNNEQFF
TRBV19	TRBJ2-5	-	CASSPWDGGAPRETQYF
TRBV28	TRBJ2-7	-	CASRSARDEQYF
TRBV21-1	TRBJ1-1	-	CASSRDGQGASDTEAFF
TRBV9	TRBJ1-1	-	CASSARFLGQGQNTEAFF
TRBV5-1	TRBJ1-1	-	CASSISGGDTEAFF
TRBV2	TRBJ2-1	-	CASMGGISYNEQFF
TRBV18	TRBJ1-1	-	CASSPVGGAEAFF
TRBV5-1	TRBJ2-7	-	CASSLGTGNYEQYF
TRBV10-3	TRBJ2-1	-	CAISGGESPNEQFF
TRBV27	TRBJ1-5	-	CASSPVRGNQPQHF
TRBV19	TRBJ1-3	-	CASRKTFSGNTIYF
TRBV6-5	TRBJ2-1	-	CASTPGTGSYNEQFF
TRBV3-1/TRBV3-2	TRBJ1-3	-	CASSQGEGGRNTIYF
TRBV2	TRBJ1-1	-	CASSLTGGAEAFF
TRBV2	TRBJ2-5	-	CASWTGTQETQYF
TRBV18	TRBJ2-4	-	CASSPPEGSENIQYF
TRBV2	TRBJ1-6	-	CASSGGRSPSPLHF
TRBV5-4	TRBJ2-7	-	CASSPGGRKSSYEQYF
TRBV7-9	TRBJ2-1	-	CASSPPSSFSYNEQFF
TRBV5-1	TRBJ1-6	-	CASSIRGSNSPLHF
TRBV20-1	TRBJ2-1	-	CSASSSGSETYNEQFF
TRBV19	TRBJ1-5	-	CASSKPGSAPNQPQHF
TRBV12-3/TRBV12-4	TRBJ1-5	medium-sized	CASRTGFQPQHF
TRBV27	TRBJ1-1	few	CASSLRGLNTEAFF
TRBV7-3	TRBJ2-3	-	CASSFDSYSTDTQYF
TRBV19	TRBJ1-4	few	CASSAQGAQGEKLFF
TRBV10-3	TRBJ2-7	-	CAIRETGDSSYEQYF
TRBV30	TRBJ1-5	-	CAWSVVQNQPQHF
TRBV25-1	TRBJ1-1	-	CASSRYQDSNTEAFF
TRBV16	TRBJ2-1	-	CASSRPGLSFFNEQFF